The 4 T cell receptor beta chains below all came from one sample that was sequenced in a study of a mutant IDH1 vaccine in newly diagnosed glioma. These receptors' antigens are unknown. Described time point: week 23, last vaccination. Each dose delivered 300 ug of mutant IDH1 20-mer peptide subcutaneously with imiquimod. Measured with immunoSEQ multiplex PCR; TCRdb has only the in-frame clones, and not every one. The sample includes about 44,000 clones, around 93% of them seen just once. Specimen: PBMCs, collected from a glioma patient whose treatment included an IDH1 peptide vaccine. Receptors were obtained from a man aged 50 or older with glioma.

The chain uses TRBV9 and TRBJ1-5, with D possibly TRBD1 on 5 matching bases. Trimming stripped 2 bases from V and 3 bases from J, with 12 bases between. This CDR3 contains 15 residues. Germline-derived CDR1 and CDR2 are SGDLS and YYNGEE. The CDR3 protein is CASSVGLGDNQPQHF. In DNA, the CDR3 is TGTGCCAGCAGCGTTGGGCTAGGGGACAATCAGCCCCAGCATTTT. The entire variable domain, with the rest obtained from reference TRBV9 and TRBJ1-5, is as follows: DSGVTQTPKHLITATGQRVTLRCSPRSGDLSVYWYQQSLDQGLQFLIQYYNGEERAKGNILERFSAQQFPDLHSELNLSSLELGDSALYFCASSVGLGDNQPQHFGDGTRLSIL.

V and J are TRBV14 and TRBJ2-1, with D unclear. The V end was cut by 0 bases, the J end by 0 bases, with 9 bases between. CDR1 and CDR2 (germline): SGHDN, FVKESK. There are 16 residues in the CDR3. CDR3 DNA: TGTGCCAGCAGCCAAGATTTCAGAGGCTCCTACAATGAGCAGTTCTTC. Residues: CASSQDFRGSYNEQFF.

The chain carries TRBV19 and TRBJ2-4, with 8 nucleotides matching TRBD1. Germline CDR1 LNHDA, CDR2 SQIVND (reference sequence). This CDR3 has 18 amino acids. V lost 5 bases to trimming and J lost 0 bases; unmatched junction nucleotides: 12. CDR3 in DNA: TGTGCCAGTAGTCTCCGGGACAGGTCGAACGTAGCCAAAAACATTCAGTACTTC. Translated: CASSLRDRSNVAKNIQYF.

V usage is TRBV5-5 and J usage is TRBJ2-5; D possibly matches TRBD1 or TRBD2 (5 bases each). Deletions cut 3 bases from V and 2 bases from J, with 11 bases between. The germline V gene has CDR1 SGHKS and CDR2 YYEKEE (reference sequence). CDR3 length equals 14 residues. CDR3 amino acids: CASSSLGGQETQYF. In DNA form, the CDR3 reads TGTGCCAGCAGCTCCCTTGGGGGTCAAGAGACCCAGTACTTC.